The TCR beta chain under discussion was sequenced for a study of blood T cell repertoires in COVID-19. At the level of the study: Researchers got acute and convalescent COVID-19 samples from the United States, Italy and Spain. Sources were T cells, B-cell-depleted T cells, or PBMCs; the material itself was cDNA or gDNA.

Assay used: immunoSEQ multiplex PCR; TCRdb lists only in-frame clones, some missing. Of about 200,000 clones listed, 65% to 85% are singletons. V lost 6 bases and J lost 8, with 19 bases in between. The V gene's germline CDR1 is MGHRA and CDR2 YSYEKL. CDR3 length equals 14 residues. V is TRBV4-1 and J is TRBJ1-2, with TRBD1 as a possible D gene (6 bases). The specimen was peripheral blood. This clonotype was sampled from a middle-aged man with acute or convalescent COVID-19. The CDR3 spells CASSSDSRSVGYTF. Written as DNA, the CDR3 is TGCGCCAGCAGTTCGGACAGCCGTTCAGTGGGCTACACCTTC.